This TCR beta chain was profiled in a study of blood T cell repertoires in COVID-19 (dated by TCRdb to 2018 to 2020). Background on the whole study: Samples covering the acute and convalescent phases of COVID-19 were provided by collaborators in the United States, Italy and Spain. The prospective study material was composed of cDNA or gDNA derived from T cells, B-cell-depleted T cells, or PBMCs. The dataset comprised deeply sampled blood TCRbeta repertoires from subjects exposed to, actively infected with, or recovered from COVID-19. Samples were obtained from the ongoing ImmuneRACE study (first 160 participants) and from 1,254 subjects provided by 6 global collaborators. HLA class I and class II types, where available, came from metadata supplied by the sample provider rather than from assay-based typing. The repertoires were released in a freely available public database meant as a resource for research on the immune response to SARS-CoV-2. Nearly every sample came with metadata listing a de-identified subject ID, COVID-19 status, age in years and sex. Broader findings and caveats from the paper: How much clinical and demographic metadata was included differed by source and by participant, and the metadata was provided uncurated.

TCRbeta CDR3 regions were amplified from genomic DNA by means of the immunoSEQ Assay, a bias-controlled multiplex PCR. As for the authors' bioinformatics: The number of nucleated cells in each sample was estimated by amplification of reference gene primers within the assay. To quantify the absolute abundance of each unique TCRbeta CDR3 rearrangement, sequence reads were collapsed and filtered. For each sample, productive Simpson clonality was calculated as the square root of Simpson's diversity index across productive rearrangements. TCRdb stores this immuneACCESS table with in-frame sequences only. Part of the clones is absent; in the studies checked, under half of the shortfall reflects unresolved V genes, and no reason is known for the rest. The D gene and trimming were derived from the DNA, and the V and J assignments and clone size from that table. Present in this sample are 100,000 to 150,000 clones, about four fifths of which were seen just once. Approximately 9.1% of the sample comes from the top ten.

From V the trimming removes 2 bases and from J it removes 8 bases, while the gene matches leave 4 bases of the junction unaccounted for. From the cysteine through the phenylalanine, the CDR3 covers 13 amino acids. The CDR3 DNA has 39 bases and is translated from base 1. From the germline V gene, CDR1 is SGDLS and CDR2 is YYNGEE. Concerning this clone itself: The clone's antigen remains unknown. Base qualities are not at hand, and no much larger clone is one base apart.

Collaborating institutions collected whole blood in K2EDTA tubes following their own protocols. For TCRbeta analysis, collaborators shipped samples in one of three forms: frozen whole blood, isolated PBMCs, or DNA extracted from either of those sample types. Sequenced sample: peripheral blood. Rearrangement joined TRBV9 to TRBJ2-1, with 7 bases matching TRBD1. This clonotype was obtained from a woman in her fifties or sixties with active or convalescent COVID-19. The CDR3 corresponds to CASSVGDRDEQFF. The DNA sequence reads TGTGCCAGCAGCGTCGGAGACAGGGATGAGCAGTTCTTC. The full variable domain, with segments outside the CDR3 supplied by the reference TRBV9 and TRBJ2-1 proteins, appears as DSGVTQTPKHLITATGQRVTLRCSPRSGDLSVYWYQQSLDQGLQFLIQYYNGEERAKGNILERFSAQQFPDLHSELNLSSLELGDSALYFCASSVGDRDEQFFGPGTRLTVL.